A single sample gave rise to the 17 T cell receptor beta chains below, sequenced in a study of T cell clonotyping in hematopoietic cell transplantation. The time point here: recipient sample about 28 days before transplant, after cytoreduction. Profiling relied on immunoSEQ multiplex PCR, and the TCRdb table lists in-frame clones only, not all of them. The repertoire holds about 27,000 clones, with 60% to 80% as singletons. The sample was peripheral blood mononuclear cells, taken before stem cell transplant. These receptors were collected from a man aged 50-59 years with myelodysplastic syndrome. Some clones in this sample may be carry-over from other donors' samples.

The chain joins TRBV12-5 to TRBJ2-5; 8 nucleotides agree with TRBD2. Germline trimming cut 4 bases from V and 2 bases from J; bases unmatched to any gene: 3. Germline-derived CDR1 and CDR2 are LGHNT and FRNRAP. This CDR3 contains 14 residues. CDR3 nucleotide sequence: TGTGCTAGTGGTTCCGGGACTAGACAAGAGACCCAGTACTTC. Amino acids: CASGSGTRQETQYF.

CDR3 loop: CASSYSAETTGNTIYF. Here the CDR3 DNA reads TGTGCCAGCAGTTACTCCGCCGAGACGACTGGAAACACCATATATTTT. This chain links TRBV6-6 with TRBJ1-3; no reliable D call. The CDR3 is 16 residues long. V was shortened by 0 bases and J by 2 bases, with 11 bases between the two germline ends. The germline V gene encodes CDR1 MNHNY and CDR2 SVGAGI (reference sequence).

This clone appeared a few times. CDR3 DNA: TGTGCCAGCACGCCTGACTTTATCGGGGCTCTACAGGGTGGGAAGGACAATGAGCAGTTCTTC. It encodes CASTPDFIGALQGGKDNEQFF. This chain links TRBV27 with TRBJ2-1; D perhaps matches TRBD1 (6 bases). This CDR3 has 21 residues. The germline gives CDR1 MNHEY, CDR2 SMNVEV (reference sequence). V was cut by 7 bases and J by 5 bases, with 36 bases left in between.

The chain links TRBV6-1 to TRBJ2-3, with D maybe TRBD2 (6 bases). Germline values: CDR1 MNHNS, CDR2 SASEGT. This CDR3 contains 13 residues. With 7 bases removed from V and 4 bases from J, the gap between germline ends came to 12 bases. Written as DNA, the CDR3 is TGTGCCAGCAATCAAGTAGCGGCAGATACGCAGTATTTT. Translated, it gives CASNQVAADTQYF.

This clone came up a few times. V and J are TRBV6-1 and TRBJ2-7, with 10 bases that match TRBD1. Germline V gene sequence: CDR1 MNHNS, CDR2 SASEGT. J was trimmed by 2 bases and V by 2 bases; bases with no gene match: 3. The CDR3 loop spans 15 amino acids. The chain's CDR3 is CASSEPDRGPYEQYF. The CDR3 DNA reads TGTGCCAGCAGTGAACCAGACAGGGGGCCCTACGAGCAGTACTTC.

This clone was detected only a few times. This rearrangement joins TRBV11-1 to TRBJ1-1, with a tentative D call TRBD1 (5 bases). The CDR3 extends over 14 amino acids. Trimming removed 5 bases from V and 5 bases from J, with 15 bases in between. The germline CDR1 and CDR2 sequences are SGHAT and FQDESV (reference sequence). CDR3 nucleotide sequence: TGTGCCAGCAGCCGGGGGAGGGGAGAAACTGAAGCTTTCTTT. Protein product: CASSRGRGETEAFF. The full variable domain, with the rest looked up from reference TRBV11-1 and TRBJ1-1, is EAEVAQSPRYKITEKSQAVAFWCDPISGHATLYWYRQILGQGPELLVQFQDESVVDDSQLPKDRFSAERLKGVDSTLKIQPAELGDSAMYLCASSRGRGETEAFFGQGTRLTVV.

This chain connects TRBV29-1 to TRBJ1-1, with 9 bases lining up with TRBD1. V was pared by 4 bases and J by 0 bases, with 12 bases of the junction left unmatched. The CDR3 spans 17 residues. Germline V CDR1 and CDR2: SQVTM, ANQGSEA. The CDR3: CSVAGRTGDIMNTEAFF. CDR3 nucleotides: TGCAGCGTTGCCGGACGGACAGGGGACATCATGAACACTGAAGCTTTCTTT. The full variable domain, in which reference TRBV29-1 and TRBJ1-1 provide the parts outside the CDR3, is SAVISQKPSRDICQRGTSLTIQCQVDSQVTMMFWYRQQPGQSLTLIATANQGSEATYESGFVIDKFPISRPNLTFSTLTVSNMSPEDSSIYLCSVAGRTGDIMNTEAFFGQGTRLTVV.

The chain links TRBV27 to TRBJ2-7, with D hard to call. The germline V gene encodes CDR1 MNHEY and CDR2 SMNVEV (reference sequence). This CDR3 is built from 15 residues. Trimming took off 0 bases at V and 3 bases at J, with 12 bases between the two ends. The CDR3 sequence is CASSLSMTVIYEQYF. The CDR3 nucleotides read TGTGCCAGCAGTTTATCGATGACGGTAATCTACGAGCAGTACTTC.

The chain carries TRBV29-1 and TRBJ2-1; D is perhaps TRBD2 (6 bases). V dropped 6 bases and J dropped 10 bases, with 10 bases sitting between them. The germline gives CDR1 SQVTM, CDR2 ANQGSEA. This CDR3 region has 10 residues. The CDR3 loop is CSVSGVEQFF. CDR3 nucleotide sequence: TGCAGCGTGTCGGGGGTCGAGCAGTTCTTC.

Here the CDR3 reads CASRENTDTQYF. Here the CDR3 DNA reads TGTGCCAGCAGGGAGAACACAGATACGCAGTATTTT. This chain connects TRBV6-5 to TRBJ2-3; D gene uncertain. The V end lost 6 bases, the J end lost 2 bases, and 6 bases lay between the germline ends. Germline V lookup: CDR1 MNHEY, CDR2 SVGAGI. This CDR3 region has 12 residues.

This clone was counted only a few times. The chain has TRBV11-2 and TRBJ2-5, with 8 bases lining up with TRBD1. The trim removed 5 bases at V and 3 bases at J, leaving 5 bases unmatched. Germline V gene sequence: CDR1 SGHAT, CDR2 FQNNGV. CDR3 length: 14 amino acids. The CDR3 region has the DNA TGTGCCAGCAGCACGGGACAGGTCGAAGAGACCCAGTACTTC. Residues: CASSTGQVEETQYF. Variable domain in full (rest from reference TRBV11-2 and TRBJ2-5): EAGVAQSPRYKIIEKRQSVAFWCNPISGHATLYWYQQILGQGPKLLIQFQNNGVVDDSQLPKDRFSAERLKGVDSTLKIQPAKLEDSAVYLCASSTGQVEETQYFGPGTRLLVL.

By share, this clone counts as medium-sized. The DNA for the CDR3 is TGCAGCGTTGCAGGGCTGGATCAGCCCCAGCATTTT. Encoded protein: CSVAGLDQPQHF. The V and J genes are TRBV29-1 and TRBJ1-5; D possibly corresponds to TRBD1 (5 bases). The CDR3 contains 12 residues. Germline CDR1 is SQVTM and CDR2 is ANQGSEA. Trimming took 4 bases from V and 5 from J, leaving 9 bases between them.

The rearrangement joins TRBV30 to TRBJ1-5; 12 nucleotides line up with TRBD1. The CDR3 covers 15 residues. Germline V lookup: CDR1 GTSNPN, CDR2 SVGIG (reference sequence). V was pared by 1 base and J by 9 bases, with 7 bases of the junction left unmatched. The CDR3 DNA is TGTGCCTGGAGTGGGGGGACAGGGGGCTGGGGGCCCCAGCATTTT. It specifies CAWSGGTGGWGPQHF.

The chain employs TRBV25-1 and TRBJ1-6, with D possibly matching TRBD1 (5 bases). The CDR3 consists of 16 residues. Germline assignment: CDR1 MGHDK and CDR2 SYGVNS. V was clipped by 2 bases and J by 2 bases, with 10 bases between them. This CDR3 reads CASSEGLGPYNSPLHF. CDR3 bases: TGTGCCAGCAGTGAAGGGTTGGGGCCCTATAATTCACCCCTCCACTTT.

Comments on this clone: One end of the junction does not line up with germline, which may come from a read error. The CDR3: CASSRDRVNQPQHF. The DNA of the CDR3 is TGTGCCAGCAGCCGGGACAGGGTAAATCAGCCCCAGCACTTT. The V gene is TRBV6-5, the J gene TRBJ1-5; 9 nucleotides line up with TRBD1. The CDR3 length is 14 residues. Germline V gene lookup returns CDR1 MNHEY and CDR2 SVGAGI.

The chain combines TRBV6-5 with TRBJ2-3; D possibly matches TRBD1 or TRBD2 (5 bases each). Germline V CDR1 and CDR2: MNHEY, SVGAGI. The CDR3 extends over 13 amino acids. Trimming removed 2 bases at V and 6 bases at J, with 9 bases between. As DNA, the CDR3 is TGTGCCAGCAGTTACGGGGGTATGGATACGCAGTATTTT. Protein product: CASSYGGMDTQYF.

This clone has only a few counts. The chain carries TRBV19 and TRBJ1-2; 7 bases match TRBD1. Per the germline V gene, CDR1 is LNHDA and CDR2 is SQIVND (reference sequence). The CDR3 is 13 residues long. J gave up 6 bases and V 10 bases, and 11 bases lay outside the gene matches. The CDR3: CATARQGFDGYTF. The CDR3 DNA reads as TGTGCCACAGCCCGACAGGGATTCGATGGCTACACCTTC. The full variable domain, completed using reference TRBV19 and TRBJ1-2, is DGGITQSPKYLFRKEGQNVTLSCEQNLNHDAMYWYRQDPGQGLRLIYYSQIVNDFQKGDIAEGYSVSREKKESFPLTVTSAQKNPTAFYLCATARQGFDGYTFGSGTRLTVV.